What follows are 18 T cell receptor beta chains derived from one specimen sequenced in a study of blood T cell repertoires in COVID-19. The protocol was immunoSEQ multiplex PCR, while the TCRdb copy is restricted to in-frame clones and leaves out a portion. The data show 120,000 to 150,000 clones, almost 90% seen once. The sequenced sample consisted of peripheral blood. These receptors came from a man in his forties or fifties with active or convalescent COVID-19.

This clone was recorded only once. The gene calls are TRBV3-1 (or the pseudogene TRBV3-2) and TRBJ1-4; D is unclear. The CDR3 runs to 17 residues. Per germline, CDR1 LGHDT and CDR2 YNNKEL (reference sequence). Trimming removed 1 base from V and 2 bases from J, with 14 bases in between. DNA of the CDR3: TGTGCCAGCAGCCAAGGGGCCATTATTGGGACTAATGAAAAACTGTTTTTT. Translated: CASSQGAIIGTNEKLFF.

In its sample, this clone ranks as medium-sized. The V gene is TRBV28, the J gene TRBJ2-7; maybe TRBD2 (6 bases). The length of the CDR3 is 14 residues. CDR1 is MDHEN, CDR2 SYDVKM, per germline. Trimming pared 4 bases from V and 5 bases from J, leaving 15 bases between. The CDR3 is CASSSTEGYHEQYF. CDR3 nucleotides: TGTGCCAGCAGTTCTACGGAGGGTTACCACGAGCAGTACTTC.

The V and J genes are TRBV24-1 and TRBJ1-4; the match to TRBD1 covers 9 bases. Germline assignment: CDR1 KGHDR and CDR2 SFDVKD. V lost 2 bases, J lost 8 bases, and 8 bases stayed unmatched. The CDR3 is 16 residues long. The CDR3 loop is CATSDSTGGSREKLFF. The CDR3 region has the DNA TGTGCCACCAGTGATTCAACAGGGGGCTCGAGAGAAAAACTGTTTTTT.

The chain has TRBV6-2 or TRBV6-3 and TRBJ1-1; 8 bases align to TRBD1. With V trimmed by 5 bases and J by 1 base, 6 bases remained unmatched. Germline CDR1 is MNHEY and CDR2 is SVGEGT. This CDR3 has 15 residues. CDR3: CASSNDRGRNTEAFF. DNA for the CDR3: TGTGCCAGCAGTAACGACAGGGGAAGGAACACTGAAGCTTTCTTT.

The chain joins TRBV10-3 to TRBJ1-1; 8 bases align to TRBD1. Trimming at V came to 2 bases and at J to 2 bases, leaving 4 bases not matched to a gene. The germline CDR1 and CDR2 sequences are ENHRY and SYGVKD. The CDR3 covers 15 residues. This CDR3 reads CAISEIRGRNTEAFF. The CDR3 bases are TGTGCCATCAGTGAGATCAGGGGGCGTAACACTGAAGCTTTCTTT.

This clone was seen only a few times. The chain links TRBV19 to TRBJ2-7, with a possible D match to TRBD2 (6 bases). The V end was cut by 5 bases, the J end by 2 bases, with 13 bases between. Per germline, CDR1 LNHDA and CDR2 SQIVND (reference sequence). This CDR3 spans 14 amino acids. CDR3 amino acids: CASSGTGEAYEQYF. In nucleotides, the CDR3 is TGTGCCAGTAGTGGGACGGGGGAGGCCTACGAGCAGTACTTC.

This clone was recorded only once. DNA of the CDR3: TGCAGCGCCGGGACAGGGGGCTACTCCTACGAGCAGTACTTC. It yields the protein CSAGTGGYSYEQYF. The rearrangement links TRBV29-1 to TRBJ2-7; 12 nucleotides agree with TRBD1. V gave up 7 bases and J gave up 0 bases; unmatched junction bases: 4. Germline CDR1 and CDR2: SQVTM and ANQGSEA. This CDR3 region has 14 residues.

The V and J genes are TRBV4-3 and TRBJ2-3; 8 nucleotides line up with TRBD2. With V trimmed by 1 base and J by 0 bases, 0 bases remained unmatched. This CDR3 spans 15 amino acids. Germline CDR1 LGHNA, CDR2 YSLEER. CDR3 nucleotides: TGCGCCAGCAGCCAAGCTAGCGGGAGCACAGATACGCAGTATTTT. Amino acid sequence: CASSQASGSTDTQYF.

The DNA for the CDR3 is TGTGCCAGTGCGGGACCCGGGACGAACACCGGGGAGCTGTTTTTT. Amino acids: CASAGPGTNTGELFF. The chain uses TRBV2 and TRBJ2-2, with D possibly being TRBD2 (6 bases). V lost 9 bases and J lost 0, with 14 bases in between. Germline V lookup: CDR1 SNHLY, CDR2 FYNNEI. The CDR3 spans 15 residues. The full variable domain, with the rest looked up from reference TRBV2 and TRBJ2-2, is EPEVTQTPSHQVTQMGQEVILRCVPISNHLYFYWYRQILGQKVEFLVSFYNNEISEKSEIFDDQFSVERPDGSNFTLKIRSTKLEDSAMYFCASAGPGTNTGELFFGEGSRLTVL.

This chain links TRBV27 with TRBJ2-7; TRBD2 agrees at 11 bases. J gave up 3 bases and V 4 bases, and 5 bases lay outside the gene matches. CDR3 size: 15 residues. Germline V gene lookup returns CDR1 MNHEY and CDR2 SMNVEV (reference sequence). CDR3 DNA: TGTGCCAGCAGTTCTGGGACTAGCGGAAACTACGAGCAGTACTTC. It yields the protein CASSSGTSGNYEQYF.

The J gene is TRBJ2-7, the V gene TRBV11-2, with D perhaps TRBD2 (5 bases). Trimming took off 1 base at V and 6 bases at J, with 10 bases between the two ends. This CDR3 is 13 amino acids long. Germline V gene data show CDR1 as SGHAT and CDR2 as FQNNGV. In DNA form, the CDR3 reads TGTGCCAGCAGCTTAGGAGGGCCTGGCGAGCAGTACTTC. The encoded protein is CASSLGGPGEQYF.

This sequence joins TRBV11-3 and TRBJ2-6, with unresolved D. Germline values: CDR1 SGHNT, CDR2 YENEEA. Deletions cut 5 bases from V and 4 bases from J, with 9 bases between. The CDR3 is 14 residues long. The CDR3 DNA is TGTGCCAGCAGCCCATCACACGGGGCCAACGTCCTGACTTTC. It specifies CASSPSHGANVLTF.

The rearrangement joins TRBV14 to TRBJ2-7, with TRBD2 as a possible D gene (6 bases). Trimming shortened V by 5 bases and J by 7 bases, and 18 bases separated the two germline ends. The CDR3 spans 14 residues. The germline V gene encodes CDR1 SGHDN and CDR2 FVKESK. DNA of the CDR3: TGTGCCAGCAGCGAAGGGGCGAAGGGGAGGGAGCAGTACTTC. It codes for CASSEGAKGREQYF.

The genes are TRBV27 and TRBJ1-4; 11 nucleotides line up with TRBD1. J lost 5 bases, V lost 6 bases, and 5 bases had no gene match. The CDR3 runs to 15 residues. CDR1 MNHEY and CDR2 SMNVEV come from the germline V gene (reference sequence). CDR3: CASRDRGPKNEKLFF. For the CDR3, the DNA is TGTGCCAGCAGGGACAGGGGGCCCAAAAATGAAAAACTGTTTTTT.

The gene calls are TRBV5-1 and TRBJ2-1; D gene ambiguous. CDR3 length: 13 amino acids. The V gene lost 0 bases and the J gene lost 9 bases, with 10 bases spanning the gap. The germline gives CDR1 SGHRS, CDR2 YFSETQ. The CDR3 DNA reads as TGCGCCAGCAGCTTGGGAGGTTGGAGTGAGCAGTTCTTC. As protein: CASSLGGWSEQFF.

V gene TRBV6-5 combines with J gene TRBJ2-7, with TRBD1 matching 9 bases. The CDR3 totals 15 residues. The germline V gene encodes CDR1 MNHEY and CDR2 SVGAGI. V trimming: 8 bases; J trimming: 7 bases; junction bases outside the gene matches: 15. Here the CDR3 reads CASAPGGTGLREQYF. The CDR3 DNA reads TGTGCCAGCGCCCCCGGGGGGACAGGGTTGCGGGAGCAGTACTTC.

The CDR3 coding sequence is TGTGCCAGCAGCGAAAGGGGAGGGGAGCAGTACTTC. Encoded protein: CASSERGGEQYF. The chain is built from TRBV4-2 and TRBJ2-7, with 7 bases identical to TRBD2. With V trimmed by 5 bases and J by 7 bases, 5 bases remained unmatched. Germline V gives CDR1 LGHNA, CDR2 YNFKEQ. The CDR3 is 12 residues long.

This clone has just a few counts. V gene TRBV11-3 combines with J gene TRBJ2-3, with a tentative D call TRBD2 (6 bases). The CDR3 has 14 residues. Germline CDR1 and CDR2: SGHNT and YENEEA. Trimming cost V 5 bases and J 5 bases, with 14 bases left between them. Here the CDR3 DNA reads TGTGCCAGCAGCAAACGGGGAGGTGGAGATACGCAGTATTTT. Protein: CASSKRGGGDTQYF.